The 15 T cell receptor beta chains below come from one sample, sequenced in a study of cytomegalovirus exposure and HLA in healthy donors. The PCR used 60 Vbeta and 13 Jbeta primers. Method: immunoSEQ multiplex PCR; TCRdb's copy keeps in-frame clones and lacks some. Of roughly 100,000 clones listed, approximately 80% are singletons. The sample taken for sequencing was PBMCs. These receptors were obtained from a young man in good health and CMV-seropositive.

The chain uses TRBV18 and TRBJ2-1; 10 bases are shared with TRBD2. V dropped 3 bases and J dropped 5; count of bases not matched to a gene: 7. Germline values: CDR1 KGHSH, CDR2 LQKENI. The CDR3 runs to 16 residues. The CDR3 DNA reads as TGTGCCAGCTCACCTTTTCTAGCGGGAGTCCACAATGAGCAGTTCTTC. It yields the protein CASSPFLAGVHNEQFF.

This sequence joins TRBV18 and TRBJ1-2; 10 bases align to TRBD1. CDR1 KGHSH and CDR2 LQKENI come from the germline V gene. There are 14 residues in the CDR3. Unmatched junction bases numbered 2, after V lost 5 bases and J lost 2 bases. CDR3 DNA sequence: TGTGCCAGCTCAATGGGACAGGGGAACTATGGCTACACCTTC. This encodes CASSMGQGNYGYTF.

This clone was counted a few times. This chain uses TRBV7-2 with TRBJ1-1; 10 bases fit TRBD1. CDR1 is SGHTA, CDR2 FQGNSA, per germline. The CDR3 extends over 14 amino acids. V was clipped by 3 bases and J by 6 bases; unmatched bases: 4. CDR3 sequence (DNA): TGTGCCAGCAGCTTCAGGACAGGGGGGCCTGAAGCTTTCTTT. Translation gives CASSFRTGGPEAFF.

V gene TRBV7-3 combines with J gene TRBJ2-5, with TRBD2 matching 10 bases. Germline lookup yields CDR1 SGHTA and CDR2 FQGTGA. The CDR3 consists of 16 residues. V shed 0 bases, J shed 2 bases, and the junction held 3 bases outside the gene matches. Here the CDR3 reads CASSLTRAGGQETQYF. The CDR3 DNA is TGTGCCAGCAGCTTAACGCGAGCGGGAGGGCAAGAGACCCAGTACTTC. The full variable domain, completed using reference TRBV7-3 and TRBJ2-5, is GAGVSQTPSNKVTEKGKYVELRCDPISGHTALYWYRQSLGQGPEFLIYFQGTGAADDSGLPNDRFFAVRPEGSVSTLKIQRTERGDSAVYLCASSLTRAGGQETQYFGPGTRLLVL.

The CDR3 coding sequence is TGTGCCAGCAGTCCGAGACATTTCTACGAGCAGTACTTC. This encodes CASSPRHFYEQYF. The chain recombines TRBV2 with TRBJ2-7; the D is unclear. This CDR3 is 13 amino acids long. Germline V gene lookup returns CDR1 SNHLY and CDR2 FYNNEI. Trimming shortened V by 5 bases and J by 3 bases, and 11 bases separated the two germline ends.

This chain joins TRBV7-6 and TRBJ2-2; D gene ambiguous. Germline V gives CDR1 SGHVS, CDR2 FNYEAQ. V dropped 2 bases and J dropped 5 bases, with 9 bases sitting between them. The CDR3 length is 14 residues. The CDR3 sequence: CASSLYSRTGELFF. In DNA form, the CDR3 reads TGTGCCAGCAGCTTATACTCTCGGACCGGGGAGCTGTTTTTT.

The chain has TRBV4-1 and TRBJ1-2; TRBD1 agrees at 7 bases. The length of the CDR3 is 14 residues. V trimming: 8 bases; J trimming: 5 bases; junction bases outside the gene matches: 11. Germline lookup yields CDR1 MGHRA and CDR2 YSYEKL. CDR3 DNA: TGCGCCAGCTCCATCCCGGGACAGCTATATGGCTACACCTTC. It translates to CASSIPGQLYGYTF.

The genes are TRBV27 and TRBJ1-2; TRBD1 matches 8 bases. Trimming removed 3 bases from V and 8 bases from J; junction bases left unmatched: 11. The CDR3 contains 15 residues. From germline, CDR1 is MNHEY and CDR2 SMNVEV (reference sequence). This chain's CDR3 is CASSLGSGGGRGYTF. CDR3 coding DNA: TGTGCCAGCAGTTTGGGCTCAGGGGGCGGAAGGGGCTACACCTTC.

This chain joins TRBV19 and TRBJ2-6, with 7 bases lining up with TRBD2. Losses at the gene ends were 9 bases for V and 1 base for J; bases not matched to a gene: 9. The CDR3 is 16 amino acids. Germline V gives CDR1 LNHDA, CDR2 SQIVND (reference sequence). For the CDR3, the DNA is TGTGCCAGCCGCCGGGGGGACCGGTCTGGGGCCAACGTCCTGACTTTC. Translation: CASRRGDRSGANVLTF.

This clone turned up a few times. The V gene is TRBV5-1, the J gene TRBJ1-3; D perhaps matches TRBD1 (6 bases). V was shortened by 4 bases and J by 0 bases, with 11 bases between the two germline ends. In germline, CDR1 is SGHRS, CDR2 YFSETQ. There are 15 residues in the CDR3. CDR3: CASSPDRNSGNTIYF. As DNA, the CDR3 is TGCGCCAGCAGCCCTGACAGGAACTCTGGAAACACCATATATTTT.

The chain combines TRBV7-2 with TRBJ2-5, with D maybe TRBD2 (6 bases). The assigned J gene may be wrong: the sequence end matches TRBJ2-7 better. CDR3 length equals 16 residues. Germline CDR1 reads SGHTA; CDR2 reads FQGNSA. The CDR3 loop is CASSSSGVSGYYEQYF. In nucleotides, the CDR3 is TGTGCCAGCAGCTCCTCGGGAGTATCAGGGTACTACGAGCAGTACTTC.

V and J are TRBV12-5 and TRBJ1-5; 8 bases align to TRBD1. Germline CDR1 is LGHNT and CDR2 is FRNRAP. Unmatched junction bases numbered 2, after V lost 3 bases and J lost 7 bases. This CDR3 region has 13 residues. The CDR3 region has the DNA TGTGCTAGTGGTTTCACAGGGGGGCAGCCCCAGCATTTT. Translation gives CASGFTGGQPQHF.

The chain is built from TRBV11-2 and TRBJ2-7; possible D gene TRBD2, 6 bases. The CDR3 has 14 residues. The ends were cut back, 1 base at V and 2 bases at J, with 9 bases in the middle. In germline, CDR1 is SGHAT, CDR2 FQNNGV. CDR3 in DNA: TGTGCCAGCAGCTTAGGAGCGGGCACCTACGAGCAGTACTTC. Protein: CASSLGAGTYEQYF.

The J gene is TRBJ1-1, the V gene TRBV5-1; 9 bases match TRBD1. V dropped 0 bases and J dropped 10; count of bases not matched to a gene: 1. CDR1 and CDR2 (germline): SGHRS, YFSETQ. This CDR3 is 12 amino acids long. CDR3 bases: TGCGCCAGCAGCTTGGGGGGACAGGGAGCTTTCTTT. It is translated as CASSLGGQGAFF.

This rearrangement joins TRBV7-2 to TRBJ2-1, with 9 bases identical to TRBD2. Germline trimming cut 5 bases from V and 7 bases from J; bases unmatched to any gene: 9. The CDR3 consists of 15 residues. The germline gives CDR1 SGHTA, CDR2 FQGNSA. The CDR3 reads CASSMLAGTWNEQFF. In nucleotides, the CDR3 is TGTGCCAGCAGCATGCTAGCGGGGACCTGGAATGAGCAGTTCTTC.